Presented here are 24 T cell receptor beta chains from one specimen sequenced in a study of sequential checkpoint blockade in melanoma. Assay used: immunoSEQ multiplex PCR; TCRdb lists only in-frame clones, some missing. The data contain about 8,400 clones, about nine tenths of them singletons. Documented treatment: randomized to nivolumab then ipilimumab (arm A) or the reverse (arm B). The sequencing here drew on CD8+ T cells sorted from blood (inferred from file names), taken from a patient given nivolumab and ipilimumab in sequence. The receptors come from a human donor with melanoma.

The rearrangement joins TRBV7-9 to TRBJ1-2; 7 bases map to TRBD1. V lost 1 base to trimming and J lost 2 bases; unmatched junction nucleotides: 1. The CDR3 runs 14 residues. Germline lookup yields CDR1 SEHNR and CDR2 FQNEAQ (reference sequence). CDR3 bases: TGTGCCAGCAGCTTAGGACAGGGAAACTATGGCTACACCTTC. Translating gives CASSLGQGNYGYTF.

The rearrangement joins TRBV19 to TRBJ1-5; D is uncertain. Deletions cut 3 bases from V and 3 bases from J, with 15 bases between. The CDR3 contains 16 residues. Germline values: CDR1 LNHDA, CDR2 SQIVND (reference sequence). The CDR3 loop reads CASSIGPQHYNQPQHF. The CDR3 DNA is TGTGCCAGTAGTATCGGTCCACAGCATTACAATCAGCCCCAGCATTTT. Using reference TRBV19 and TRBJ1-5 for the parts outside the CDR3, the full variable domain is DGGITQSPKYLFRKEGQNVTLSCEQNLNHDAMYWYRQDPGQGLRLIYYSQIVNDFQKGDIAEGYSVSREKKESFPLTVTSAQKNPTAFYLCASSIGPQHYNQPQHFGDGTRLSIL.

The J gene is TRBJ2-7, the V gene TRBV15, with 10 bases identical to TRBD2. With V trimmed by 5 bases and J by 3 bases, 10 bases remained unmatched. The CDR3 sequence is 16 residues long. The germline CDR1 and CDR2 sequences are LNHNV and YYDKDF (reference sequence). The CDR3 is CATSVRSGRHLYEQYV. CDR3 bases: TGTGCCACCAGCGTCCGTAGCGGGAGGCACCTCTACGAGCAGTACGTC.

The CDR3 is CASAQGSNQPQHF. CDR3 nucleotides: TGTGCCAGCGCGCAGGGGAGCAATCAGCCCCAGCATTTT. This chain joins TRBV25-1 and TRBJ1-5; possibly TRBD1 for D (6 bases). From germline, CDR1 is MGHDK and CDR2 SYGVNS. This CDR3 comprises 13 residues. V lost 8 bases and J 1 base, leaving 9 bases between the germline ends.

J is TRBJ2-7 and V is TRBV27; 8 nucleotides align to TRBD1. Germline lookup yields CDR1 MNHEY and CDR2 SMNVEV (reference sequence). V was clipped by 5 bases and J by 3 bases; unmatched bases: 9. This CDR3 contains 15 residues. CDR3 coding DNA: TGTGCCAGCAGTCCCTTGGCAGGGGGCTACTACGAGCAGTACTTC. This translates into CASSPLAGGYYEQYF.

CDR3 coding DNA: TGTGCCATCAGGCTCGTCTCGGAGGGCCGGAACACTGAAGCTTTCTTT. Its protein product is CAIRLVSEGRNTEAFF. V usage is TRBV10-3 and J usage is TRBJ1-1; D uncertain. The CDR3 extends over 16 amino acids. CDR1 and CDR2 from the germline V gene are ENHRY and SYGVKD. V was pared by 6 bases and J by 1 base, with 18 bases between.

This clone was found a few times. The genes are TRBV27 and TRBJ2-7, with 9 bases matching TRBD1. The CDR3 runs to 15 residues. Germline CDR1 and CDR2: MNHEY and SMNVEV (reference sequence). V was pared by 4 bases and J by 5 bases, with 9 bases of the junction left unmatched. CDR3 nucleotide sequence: TGTGCCAGCAGTTATGGACAGGGGTTGTGGGACGAGCAGTACTTC. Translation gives CASSYGQGLWDEQYF.

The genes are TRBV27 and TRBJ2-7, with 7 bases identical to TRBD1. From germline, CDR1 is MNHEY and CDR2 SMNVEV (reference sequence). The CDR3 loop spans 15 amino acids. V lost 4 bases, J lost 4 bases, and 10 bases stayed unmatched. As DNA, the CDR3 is TGTGCCAGCAGTTCCACTATGGGACAGAAATACGAGCAGTACTTC. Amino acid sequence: CASSSTMGQKYEQYF.

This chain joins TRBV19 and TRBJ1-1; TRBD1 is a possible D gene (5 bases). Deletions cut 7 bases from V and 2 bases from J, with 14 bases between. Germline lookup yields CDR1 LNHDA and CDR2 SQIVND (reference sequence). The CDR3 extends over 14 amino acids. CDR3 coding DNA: TGTGCCAGTAAGGTCGGGGGGGTTAACACTGAAGCTTTCTTT. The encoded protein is CASKVGGVNTEAFF.

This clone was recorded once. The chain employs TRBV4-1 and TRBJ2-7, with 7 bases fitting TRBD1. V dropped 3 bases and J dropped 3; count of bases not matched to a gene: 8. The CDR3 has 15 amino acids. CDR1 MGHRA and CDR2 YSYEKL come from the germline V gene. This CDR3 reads CASSHYTGAFYEQYF. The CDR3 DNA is TGCGCCAGCAGCCATTATACAGGGGCCTTCTACGAGCAGTACTTC.

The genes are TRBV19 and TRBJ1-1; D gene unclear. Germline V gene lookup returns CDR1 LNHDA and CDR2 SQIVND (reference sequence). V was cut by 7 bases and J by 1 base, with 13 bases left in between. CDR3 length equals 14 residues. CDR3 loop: CASNPRSSNTEAFF. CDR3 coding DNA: TGTGCCAGTAATCCGCGGTCCTCGAACACTGAAGCTTTCTTT.

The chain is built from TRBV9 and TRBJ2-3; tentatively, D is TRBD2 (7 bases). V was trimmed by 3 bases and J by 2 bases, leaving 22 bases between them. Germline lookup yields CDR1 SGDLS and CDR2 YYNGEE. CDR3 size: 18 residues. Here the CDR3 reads CASSAWNGGPGFTDTQYF. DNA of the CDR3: TGTGCCAGCAGCGCATGGAACGGGGGGCCAGGTTTCACAGATACGCAGTATTTT. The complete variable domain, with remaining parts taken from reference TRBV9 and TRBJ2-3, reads DSGVTQTPKHLITATGQRVTLRCSPRSGDLSVYWYQQSLDQGLQFLIQYYNGEERAKGNILERFSAQQFPDLHSELNLSSLELGDSALYFCASSAWNGGPGFTDTQYFGPGTRLTVL.

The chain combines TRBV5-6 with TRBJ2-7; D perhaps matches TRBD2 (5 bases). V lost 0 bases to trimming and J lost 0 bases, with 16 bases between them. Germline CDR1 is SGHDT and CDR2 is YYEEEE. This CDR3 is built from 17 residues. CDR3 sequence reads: CASSLGLMGASSYEQYF. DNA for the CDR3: TGTGCCAGCAGCTTGGGGTTGATGGGAGCGTCCTCCTACGAGCAGTACTTC.

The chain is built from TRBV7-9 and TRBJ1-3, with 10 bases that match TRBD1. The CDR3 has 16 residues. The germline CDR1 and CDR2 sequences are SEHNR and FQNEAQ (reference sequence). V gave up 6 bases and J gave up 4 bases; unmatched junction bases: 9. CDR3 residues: CASRPPGTGDGNTIYF. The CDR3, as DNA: TGTGCCAGCAGACCCCCGGGGACAGGGGACGGAAACACCATATATTTT.

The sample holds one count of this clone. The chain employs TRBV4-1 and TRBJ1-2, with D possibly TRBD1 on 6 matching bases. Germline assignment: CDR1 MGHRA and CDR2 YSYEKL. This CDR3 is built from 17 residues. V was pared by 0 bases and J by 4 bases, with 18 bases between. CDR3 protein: CASSQDLGAPGGYGYTF. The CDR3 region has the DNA TGCGCCAGCAGCCAAGATTTGGGGGCCCCGGGGGGCTATGGCTACACCTTC.

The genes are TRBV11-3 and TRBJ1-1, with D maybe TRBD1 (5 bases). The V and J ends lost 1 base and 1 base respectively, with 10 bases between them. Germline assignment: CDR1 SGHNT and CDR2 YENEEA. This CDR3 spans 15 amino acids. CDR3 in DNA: TGTGCCAGCAGCTTAGGGTGGACAACGAACACTGAAGCTTTCTTT. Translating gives CASSLGWTTNTEAFF.

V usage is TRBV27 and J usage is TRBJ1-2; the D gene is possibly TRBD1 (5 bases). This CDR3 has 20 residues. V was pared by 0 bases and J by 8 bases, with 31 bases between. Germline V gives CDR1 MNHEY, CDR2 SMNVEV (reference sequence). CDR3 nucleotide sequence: TGTGCCAGCAGTTTATCCCTGGGCGGGGTGGGTACAGGCCCTTTTGGAGGCTACACCTTC. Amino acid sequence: CASSLSLGGVGTGPFGGYTF.

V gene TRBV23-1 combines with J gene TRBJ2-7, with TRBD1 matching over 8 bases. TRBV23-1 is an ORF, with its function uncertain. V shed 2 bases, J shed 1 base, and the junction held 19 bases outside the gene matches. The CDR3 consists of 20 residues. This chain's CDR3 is CASSQAKEGQGWFDSYEQYF. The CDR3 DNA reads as TGCGCCAGCAGTCAAGCAAAAGAAGGACAGGGTTGGTTCGATTCCTACGAGCAGTACTTC.

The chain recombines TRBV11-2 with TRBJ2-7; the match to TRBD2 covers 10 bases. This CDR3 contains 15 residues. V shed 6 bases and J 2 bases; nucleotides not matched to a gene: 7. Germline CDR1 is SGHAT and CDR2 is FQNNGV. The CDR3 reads CASSTLAGVAYEQYF. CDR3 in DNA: TGTGCCAGCAGTACCCTAGCGGGAGTGGCCTACGAGCAGTACTTC.

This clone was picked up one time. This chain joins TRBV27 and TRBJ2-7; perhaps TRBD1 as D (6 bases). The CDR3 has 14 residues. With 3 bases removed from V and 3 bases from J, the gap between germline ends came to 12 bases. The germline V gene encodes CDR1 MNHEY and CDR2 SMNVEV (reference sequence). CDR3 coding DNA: TGTGCCAGCAGTTTTACAGGGAGTTTCTACGAGCAGTACTTC. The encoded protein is CASSFTGSFYEQYF.

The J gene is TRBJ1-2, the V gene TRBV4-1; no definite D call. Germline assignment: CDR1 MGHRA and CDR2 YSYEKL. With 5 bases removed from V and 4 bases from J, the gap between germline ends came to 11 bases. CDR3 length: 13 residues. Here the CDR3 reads CASSSGMSYGYTF. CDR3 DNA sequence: TGCGCCAGCAGCTCCGGGATGTCCTATGGCTACACCTTC.

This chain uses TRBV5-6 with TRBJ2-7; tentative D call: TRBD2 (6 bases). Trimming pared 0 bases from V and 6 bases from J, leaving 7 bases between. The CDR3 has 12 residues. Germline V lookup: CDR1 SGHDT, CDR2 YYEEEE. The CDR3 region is CASSLDGGEQYF. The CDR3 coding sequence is TGTGCCAGCAGCTTGGACGGGGGCGAGCAGTACTTC.

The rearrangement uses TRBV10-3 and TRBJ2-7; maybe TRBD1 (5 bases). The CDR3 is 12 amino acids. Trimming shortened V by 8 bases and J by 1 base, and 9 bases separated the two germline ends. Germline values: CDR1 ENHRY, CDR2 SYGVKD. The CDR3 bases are TGTGCCATCGCCGACAGTTCCTACGAGCAGTACGTC. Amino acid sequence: CAIADSSYEQYV.

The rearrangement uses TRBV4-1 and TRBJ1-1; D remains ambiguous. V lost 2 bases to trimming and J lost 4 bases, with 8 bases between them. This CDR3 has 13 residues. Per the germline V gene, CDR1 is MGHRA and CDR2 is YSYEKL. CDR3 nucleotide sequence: TGCGCCAGCAGCCAAAGCCGGAGCACTGAAGCTTTCTTT. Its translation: CASSQSRSTEAFF.